This TCR beta chain emerged from a study of metastatic and nonmetastatic thyroid tumors (dated by TCRdb to the early 2020s). As for the study more broadly: For patients with malignant and with benign thyroid disease, the researchers compared repertoires between peripheral blood samples and tumor or nodule tissue samples.

At the junction V is shortened by 10 bases and J by 4 bases; bases outside the gene matches: 15. CDR1 and CDR2 (MNHNS, SASEGT) derive from the germline V gene. The CDR3 starts with the cysteine, ends with the phenylalanine, and has 15 residues. CDR3 DNA is the only sequence kept; it has 45 bases, read in frame from the first base. The library was made by PCR. This sample was sequenced with an Illumina HiSeq 4000. The TCR beta-chain CDR3 region of each patient was profiled by high-throughput sequencing. On the authors' methods: A classifier to discriminate distant-metastatic papillary thyroid cancer patients was built from CDR3 differences across clinicopathological groups. To measure repertoire diversity the researchers used the Shannon index, while the Morisita-Horn index served to gauge how similar the tumor and blood repertoires were. TCRdb's own reprocessing of the public reads used fastp at Q25 and MiXCR and kept productive beta chains. TCRdb, rather than the study authors, made the V and J calls. The sample table shows some 34,000 clones, and approximately 15% are seen once. About 4.4% of the sample is in the top ten clones.

This clone has ten or more counts. Its recognized antigen is unknown. Base qualities are not recorded, but no much larger clone differs from it by a single base. Broad study findings and their caveats: In both blood and tumor samples, TCR beta diversity was reported to be significantly higher in malignant tumors than in benign nodules.

No treatment had been received by any patient before thyroid surgery. The study retrospectively analysed patient clinical samples collected from about 2012 to 2018 using T-cell receptor beta sequencing. The clonotype originates from a female donor with papillary thyroid cancer or a benign thyroid nodule (not recorded which). Some clones in this sample may be carry-over from other donors' samples. Recombination linked TRBV6-1 to TRBJ2-5; a stretch of 7 junction bases matches TRBD2. Sequencing was performed on blood. Here is the DNA: TGTGCCACTTCCCTTTCGGCGGGAGAGGGAGAGACCCAGTACTTC. Its coded protein is CATSLSAGEGETQYF.